This T cell receptor (beta chain) was retrieved from a study of neurological immune-mediated disorders. Study-wide context: For the approximately 34 multiple sclerosis patients, the disease was relapsing-remitting in about 31 and secondary progressive in 3. Study results and caveats: Sharing of CDR3 amino acid sequences among expanded clones across subjects was absent, suggesting private repertoires in all groups. When repertoires were grouped phylogenetically, those of 18 of 34 multiple sclerosis patients fell into one related-CDR3 cluster, a possible signature.

In its sample, this clonotype was seen many times. Its antigen is not known. V was cut by 3 bases and J by 5 bases, with 16 bases left in between. The CDR3 sequence is 14 residues long. Per germline, CDR1 DFQATT and CDR2 SNEGSKA (reference sequence). PBMCs numbering 2 million and stored at -80 C yielded the unsorted libraries. MiXCR, run by TCRdb on the 5' RACE reads, gives a single entry per CDR3 protein. The sample carries 85,000 to 100,000 distinct CDR3 sequences, 3.5% recorded once. This TCR came from a woman aged 18-29 years with multiple sclerosis. What was sequenced was PBMCs. The V gene is TRBV20-1, the J gene TRBJ2-5; a possible D gene is TRBD1 (6 bases). In DNA, the CDR3 is TGCAGTGCTAGCGTAGGATCAGGGGAGGAGACCCAGTACTTC. Translating gives CSASVGSGEETQYF.